This T cell receptor (beta chain) appears in the sequencing data of a study of cytotoxic CD8 clonotypes in ibrutinib-treated CLL. Notes on the study in general: Private clonotypes, not public ones, expanded at ibrutinib response. For progressing versus sustained-remission patients, sampling times were not the same. Increased clonality at ibrutinib response gave way to a return toward baseline at progression. Age-matched healthy donor levels were exceeded by baseline clonality, which tracked circulating CD8+ T-cell counts.

The CDR3 has 14 residues. V was clipped by 0 bases and J by 4 bases; unmatched bases: 3. Germline V CDR1 and CDR2: LNHNV, YYDKDF (reference sequence). In regard to this clone: Its antigen is unidentified.

Only in-frame clones appear in the TCRdb table, and some are missing; sequencing was by immunoSEQ multiplex PCR. The sample includes approximately 100,000 clones, 50% to 65% of them seen just once. The chain combines TRBV15 with TRBJ2-7, with 7 bases aligning to TRBD1. This sequence originates from a human donor with chronic lymphocytic leukemia. This sample comprised PBMCs, obtained after 24 months of ibrutinib treatment. The CDR3 nucleotides read TGTGCCACCAGCAGAGAGGGCAGGGGGTACGAGCAGTACTTC. It is translated as CATSREGRGYEQYF.